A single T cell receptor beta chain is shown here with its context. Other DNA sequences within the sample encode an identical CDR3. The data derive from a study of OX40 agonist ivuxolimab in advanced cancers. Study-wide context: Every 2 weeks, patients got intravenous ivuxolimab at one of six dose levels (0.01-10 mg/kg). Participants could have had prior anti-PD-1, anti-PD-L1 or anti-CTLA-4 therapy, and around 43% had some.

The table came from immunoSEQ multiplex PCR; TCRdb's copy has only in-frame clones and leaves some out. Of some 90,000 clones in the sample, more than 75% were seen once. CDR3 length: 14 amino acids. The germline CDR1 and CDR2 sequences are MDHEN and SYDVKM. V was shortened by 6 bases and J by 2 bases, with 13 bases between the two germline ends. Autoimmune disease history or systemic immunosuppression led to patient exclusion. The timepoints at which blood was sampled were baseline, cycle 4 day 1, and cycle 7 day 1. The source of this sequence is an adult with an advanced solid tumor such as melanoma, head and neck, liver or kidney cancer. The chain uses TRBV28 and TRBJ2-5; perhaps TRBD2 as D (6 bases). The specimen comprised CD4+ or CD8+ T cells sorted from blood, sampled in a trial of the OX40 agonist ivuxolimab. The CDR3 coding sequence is TGTGCCAGCAGCCCCGGGGGAACACAAGAGACCCAGTACTTC. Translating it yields CASSPGGTQETQYF.